The text below deals with one T cell receptor beta chain. Its antigen remains unknown. The study made its TCR cDNA through 5'RACE template switching. That step introduced a universal primer site along with UMIs. In TCRdb, the 5' RACE reads were re-called with MiXCR into one record per CDR3 protein. The table lists about 500,000 distinct CDR3 sequences, roughly 17% of them singletons. The sample is drawn from a study of T cells after yellow fever vaccination. Study-level points and caveats: Subsequent to the booster, the majority of primary-vaccination clones reappeared (around 97% CD4, about 90% CD8).

V trimming: 0 bases; J trimming: 4 bases; junction bases outside the gene matches: 12. The CDR3 sequence is 18 residues long. Germline CDR1 is MNHEY and CDR2 is SVGAGI. The rearrangement uses TRBV6-5 and TRBJ2-1; 7 bases match TRBD2. The sequences come from PBMCs, collected around 5 days after the first yellow fever vaccination. This TCR was recovered from a young man who received the YFV17D yellow fever vaccine. CDR3 coding DNA: TGTGCCAGCAGTTACTCGAGAACCGGGGTCGGGGGGTACAATGAGCAGTTCTTC. Protein product: CASSYSRTGVGGYNEQFF.